The 17 T cell receptor beta chains presented below share a single source sample, sequenced in a study of CD8+ T cells in alopecia areata. RNA extraction was followed by reverse transcription into cDNA, which acted as the sequencing template. The repertoire was sequenced with immunoSEQ multiplex PCR; TCRdb's copy has only in-frame clones and lacks some. The table includes more than 11,000 clones, over 50% detected once. It was for about five patients that CD4+ cells were sorted into CD25+CD127- cells. The sequencing input was CD4+ Tregs sorted from blood. These receptors were collected from a human donor with alopecia areata.

This clone has only a few counts. J is TRBJ2-7 and V is TRBV6-5; D might be TRBD1 or TRBD2, each matching 5 bases. With 4 bases removed from V and 0 bases from J, the gap between germline ends came to 16 bases. Germline assignment: CDR1 MNHEY and CDR2 SVGAGI. This CDR3 is 16 amino acids long. The CDR3 sequence: CASSSYRDASSYEQYF. In DNA form, the CDR3 reads TGTGCCAGCAGTTCCTACCGGGACGCAAGCTCCTACGAGCAGTACTTC.

This rearrangement joins TRBV5-1 to TRBJ2-1, with unresolved D. This CDR3 is 15 amino acids long. Trimming left V 3 bases short and J 2 bases short, with 12 bases between. Germline-derived CDR1 and CDR2 are SGHRS and YFSETQ. The CDR3 loop is CASSSQWIPYNEQFF. CDR3 coding DNA: TGCGCCAGCAGCTCTCAGTGGATTCCCTACAATGAGCAGTTCTTC.

This chain joins TRBV21-1 and TRBJ2-1; the table's D call, TRBD2, has no DNA check behind it. TRBV21-1 is flagged as a pseudogene. This CDR3 is 16 amino acids long. Written as DNA, the CDR3 is TGTGCCAGCAGCAAAGTGAGGCGAAGCTCCTACAATGAGCAGTTCTTC. It yields the protein CASSKVRRSSYNEQFF.

This clone occurred a few times. V usage is TRBV7-9 and J usage is TRBJ2-7, with TRBD1 identical over 9 bases. After removal of 1 base from V and 3 bases from J, the junction contained 4 bases not matched to a gene. This CDR3 contains 15 residues. Germline CDR1 and CDR2: SEHNR and FQNEAQ (reference sequence). This CDR3 is CASSLGQGEIYEQYF. Here the CDR3 DNA reads TGTGCCAGCAGCTTAGGACAGGGGGAAATCTACGAGCAGTACTTC.

As to this clone: The junction does not match germline at one end; this may be a read error. This sample includes further DNA sequences coding for the same CDR3. V usage is TRBV29-1 and J usage is TRBJ2-2; TRBD2 agrees at 7 bases. The CDR3 sequence is 16 residues long. Germline CDR1 is SQVTM and CDR2 is ANQGSEA. The chain's CDR3 is CSPRRGREENTGELFF. The CDR3 DNA is TGCAGCCCCCGCCGGGGACGGGAGGAGAACACTGGGGAGCTGTTTTTT.

This chain links TRBV29-1 with TRBJ2-1; 12 bases line up with TRBD2. The CDR3 runs 11 residues. Germline V lookup: CDR1 SQVTM, CDR2 ANQGSEA. V lost 8 bases to trimming and J lost 12 bases; unmatched junction nucleotides: 5. The CDR3 coding sequence is TGCAGCACAGGACTAGCGGGATTGCAGTTCTTC. Its translation: CSTGLAGLQFF.

Only a few counts were recorded for this clone. The rearrangement links TRBV5-6 to TRBJ2-3; D is uncertain. V gave up 4 bases and J gave up 0 bases, with 9 bases separating them. The CDR3 is 14 amino acids. CDR1 is SGHDT and CDR2 is YYEEEE in the germline V gene. CDR3 bases: TGTGCCAGCAGCCCCGTGACTAGCACAGATACGCAGTATTTT. Amino acids: CASSPVTSTDTQYF.

The genes are TRBV6-1 and TRBJ1-5; D is unclear. The CDR3 has 12 residues. Germline loops: CDR1 MNHNS, CDR2 SASEGT. Deletions cut 5 bases from V and 3 bases from J, with 5 bases between. The CDR3 nucleotides are TGTGCCAGCAGTCGCGTCAATCAGCCCCAGCATTTT. Translating gives CASSRVNQPQHF.

The CDR3 region has the DNA TGCGCCAGCAGTCAATCGTGGTCAGGGCCTAGTGGGCCCCAGCATTTT. This gives the protein CASSQSWSGPSGPQHF. The chain couples TRBV23-1 to TRBJ1-5; TRBD1 is a possible D gene (5 bases). TRBV23-1 is noted as an ORF with a role that remains uncertain. This CDR3 has 16 residues. V lost 0 bases, J lost 9 bases, and 18 bases lay in between.

The chain has TRBV19 and TRBJ2-3; D unclear. The germline gives CDR1 LNHDA, CDR2 SQIVND (reference sequence). V dropped 5 bases and J dropped 4 bases, with 13 bases sitting between them. CDR3 length equals 14 residues. As DNA, the CDR3 is TGTGCCAGTAGTTTCCAACCGGGCCCAGATACGCAGTATTTT. It yields the protein CASSFQPGPDTQYF.

The CDR3 spells CASSPTGRTEAFF. CDR3 nucleotides: TGTGCCAGCAGTCCGACAGGGAGAACTGAAGCTTTCTTT. The V call is TRBV2, the J call TRBJ1-1; TRBD1 matches 7 bases. This CDR3 contains 13 residues. V dropped 5 bases and J dropped 5; count of bases not matched to a gene: 5. Germline-derived CDR1 and CDR2 are SNHLY and FYNNEI. Complete variable domain (other parts from reference TRBV2 and TRBJ1-1): EPEVTQTPSHQVTQMGQEVILRCVPISNHLYFYWYRQILGQKVEFLVSFYNNEISEKSEIFDDQFSVERPDGSNFTLKIRSTKLEDSAMYFCASSPTGRTEAFFGQGTRLTVV.

The V gene is TRBV15, the J gene TRBJ2-1; D is uncertain. Between the trimmed V and J ends, which lost 1 base and 9 bases, there was a span of 4 bases. CDR1 is LNHNV and CDR2 is YYDKDF in the germline V gene (reference sequence). This CDR3 comprises 11 residues. The CDR3 protein is CATSRAFEQFF. CDR3 in DNA: TGTGCCACCAGCAGAGCCTTTGAGCAGTTCTTC.

The rearrangement uses TRBV4-2 and TRBJ2-7, with no clear D. Looked up from germline, CDR1 is LGHNA and CDR2 is YNFKEQ. The CDR3 has 14 residues. V was shortened by 0 bases and J by 6 bases, with 12 bases between the two germline ends. The CDR3 region is CASSQDIRFSEQYF. CDR3 bases: TGTGCCAGCAGCCAAGACATACGCTTTTCCGAGCAGTACTTC.

This chain links TRBV6-5 with TRBJ2-7; TRBD2 matches at 7 bases. The junction had 4 bases not matched to a gene; V was cut back by 5 bases and J by 0 bases. CDR1 MNHEY and CDR2 SVGAGI come from the germline V gene. The CDR3 has 14 residues. CDR3 sequence (DNA): TGTGCCAGCAGTGGACTAGTTGGCTCCTACGAGCAGTACTTC. Translated: CASSGLVGSYEQYF.

In DNA, the CDR3 is TGTGCCAGCAGTGAAGGACAGATCAATCAGCCCCAGCATTTT. Translation: CASSEGQINQPQHF. The V and J genes are TRBV2 and TRBJ1-5; tentatively, D is TRBD1 (5 bases). Trimming left V 1 base short and J 3 bases short, with 7 bases between. Germline loops: CDR1 SNHLY, CDR2 FYNNEI. The length of the CDR3 is 14 residues.

The sample holds a few counts of this clone. The chain is built from TRBV10-3 and TRBJ2-1, with a weak D call TRBD1 (5 bases). The ends were cut back, 4 bases at V and 6 bases at J, with 13 bases in the middle. CDR1 ENHRY and CDR2 SYGVKD come from the germline V gene. The CDR3 covers 14 residues. CDR3 DNA sequence: TGTGCCATCAGTGTACCCAGGGAAGGCAATGAGCAGTTCTTC. Translated, it gives CAISVPREGNEQFF.

V is TRBV2 and J is TRBJ1-1; D possibly corresponds to TRBD1 (6 bases). V was pared by 6 bases and J by 4 bases, with 18 bases between. The CDR3 spans 15 residues. Germline V gene data show CDR1 as SNHLY and CDR2 as FYNNEI. For the CDR3, the DNA is TGTGCCAGCAGCTTAATCCAGGGGTATGTCACTGAAGCTTTCTTT. Its protein product is CASSLIQGYVTEAFF.